These T cell receptor beta chains were read from a single sample in a study of T-cell memory formation after mild COVID-19. Using its own MiXCR run on the 5' RACE reads, TCRdb lists one record per CDR3 protein. The table includes around 250,000 distinct CDR3 sequences, around 10% detected once. The sequenced sample consisted of PBMCs or a T cell subset sorted from them (not recorded which). Receptors were obtained from a man aged 18 to 29 who had mild COVID-19 (a few samples of this study predate the infection). Cell type and time point are not known. CDR3s include the opening cysteine and the closing phenylalanine or tryptophan. Each record gives: J gene, clone size, V gene, D gene, CDR3 protein, CDR3 DNA. A D gene is named only where the DNA matches it firmly. Some rows have no size entry. The others give once, few or many, or a class for an expanded clone.

TRBJ1-5 | NA | TRBV4-1 | NA | CASSRDHNQPQHF | TGCGCCAGCAGCCGCGACCACAATCAGCCCCAGCATTTT
TRBJ1-2 | NA | TRBV6-5 | NA | CASRPGVGRGYGYTF | TGTGCCAGCAGGCCCGGGGTGGGGAGGGGCTATGGCTACACCTTC
TRBJ1-6 | many | TRBV4-2 | NA | CASSTQNSPLHF | TGTGCCAGCAGCACTCAGAATTCACCCCTCCACTTT
TRBJ2-7 | NA | TRBV12-3/TRBV12-4 | NA | CASSLRGRGYEQYF | TGTGCCAGCAGTTTAAGGGGGAGGGGTTACGAGCAGTACTTC
TRBJ1-2 | NA | TRBV7-9 | NA | CASSLGHTPAHTF | TGTGCCAGCAGCTTAGGACATACTCCCGCTCACACCTTC
TRBJ2-3 | NA | TRBV6-5 | NA | CASSYSSGGRGTDTQYF | TGTGCCAGCAGTTACTCGAGTGGGGGGCGCGGCACAGATACGCAGTATTTT
TRBJ2-3 | NA | TRBV7-2 | NA | CASSFRGSTDTQYF | TGTGCCAGCAGCTTTAGAGGCAGCACAGATACGCAGTATTTT
TRBJ1-6 | many | TRBV5-1 | TRBD1 | CASSRTGDSPLHF | TGCGCCAGCAGCAGGACAGGGGACTCACCCCTCCACTTT
TRBJ2-3 | few | TRBV5-1 | TRBD1 | CASSLDRGRVGTDTQYF | TGCGCCAGCAGCTTGGACAGGGGAAGGGTCGGCACAGATACGCAGTATTTT
TRBJ1-3 | few | TRBV2 | NA | CASSEASAILGNTIYF | TGTGCCAGCAGTGAAGCGAGCGCGATCCTAGGAAACACCATATATTTT
TRBJ2-3 | many | TRBV4-2 | TRBD2 | CASSQDRGGPDTQYF | TGTGCCAGCAGCCAAGATCGGGGGGGCCCAGATACGCAGTATTTT
TRBJ2-2 | many | TRBV12-3/TRBV12-4 | NA | CASSGGSWAGELFF | TGTGCCAGCAGTGGTGGCTCCTGGGCCGGGGAGCTGTTTTTT
TRBJ2-1 | few | TRBV7-6 | NA | CASSLVSGPGENEQFF | TGTGCCAGCAGCTTAGTATCCGGGCCAGGGGAAAATGAGCAGTTCTTC
TRBJ2-3 | NA | TRBV9 | TRBD2 | CASSGRGRFTDTQYF | TGTGCCAGTTCAGGGAGGGGACGGTTCACAGATACGCAGTATTTT
TRBJ2-3 | NA | TRBV24-1 | NA | CATSARGGTQYF | TGTGCCACCAGCGCCCGTGGTGGTACGCAGTATTTT
TRBJ2-7 | many | TRBV7-6 | NA | CASSLAGRYGEQYF | TGTGCCAGCAGCTTAGCGGGCAGGTACGGGGAGCAGTACTTC
TRBJ1-6 | NA | TRBV9 | NA | CASSNGPLFGAPLHF | TGTGCCAGCAGCAACGGCCCCCTCTTCGGGGCACCCCTCCACTTT
TRBJ2-2 | NA | TRBV7-2 | NA | CASSLRLADLRAGELFF | TGTGCCAGCAGCTTAAGATTGGCGGACTTAAGGGCCGGGGAGCTGTTTTTT
TRBJ2-2 | NA | TRBV7-2 | NA | CASTSTTTTGELFF | TGTGCCAGCACCTCCACTACGACCACCGGGGAGCTGTTTTTT
TRBJ2-3 | NA | TRBV5-1 | NA | CASSLRGVTDTQYF | TGCGCCAGCAGCCTTCGCGGGGTGACAGATACGCAGTATTTT
TRBJ1-5 | few | TRBV15 | NA | CATSRDYGGAQPQHF | TGTGCCACCAGCAGAGATTATGGTGGGGCTCAGCCCCAGCATTTT
TRBJ2-3 | few | TRBV12-3/TRBV12-4 | NA | CASSFWLADTDTQYF | TGTGCCAGCAGTTTTTGGTTAGCGGACACAGATACGCAGTATTTT
TRBJ2-5 | few | TRBV7-2 | NA | CASNSRLGETQYF | TGTGCCAGCAACTCGAGACTAGGAGAGACCCAGTACTTC
TRBJ2-5 | many | TRBV5-1 | TRBD2 | CASSFGGYQETQYF | TGCGCCAGCAGCTTCGGGGGGTACCAAGAGACCCAGTACTTC
TRBJ2-3 | few | TRBV20-1 | TRBD1 | CSALRDRGPPDTQYF | TGCAGTGCTCTCCGGGACAGGGGGCCCCCAGATACGCAGTATTTT
TRBJ1-1 | few | TRBV6-2/TRBV6-3 | NA | CASGAETSPEAFF | TGTGCCAGCGGGGCAGAAACAAGCCCTGAAGCTTTCTTT
TRBJ1-6 | NA | TRBV12-3/TRBV12-4 | NA | CASRRGTGSYNSPLHF | TGTGCCAGCAGGAGAGGGACGGGCTCCTATAATTCACCCCTCCACTTT
TRBJ2-1 | few | TRBV4-1 | TRBD1 | CASSPSDRAFANEQFF | TGCGCCAGCAGCCCTTCGGACAGGGCATTTGCAAATGAGCAGTTCTTC
TRBJ1-6 | few | TRBV5-1 | NA | CASSFSLPSSPLHF | TGCGCCAGCAGCTTTAGCCTGCCCTCTTCACCCCTCCACTTT
TRBJ2-1 | few | TRBV15 | NA | CATSRDRGKRVYNEQFF | TGTGCCACCAGCAGAGATCGGGGAAAGAGGGTTTACAATGAGCAGTTCTTC
TRBJ1-2 | few | TRBV11-2 | NA | CASSLGRRGGYTF | TGTGCCAGCAGCCTGGGGAGAAGAGGAGGCTACACCTTC
TRBJ1-3 | few | TRBV12-3/TRBV12-4 | NA | CASSFTENTIYF | TGTGCCAGCAGTTTCACAGAAAACACCATATATTTT
TRBJ2-3 | NA | TRBV7-2 | TRBD2 | CASSLRRGRVDTQYF | TGTGCCAGCAGCTTAAGGCGGGGGAGGGTAGATACGCAGTATTTT
TRBJ2-7 | many | TRBV12-3/TRBV12-4 | NA | CASRPDRSRSYEQYF | TGTGCCAGCAGACCCGACAGGAGCAGATCCTACGAGCAGTACTTC
TRBJ1-3 | NA | TRBV4-3 | NA | CASSQGQDSGNTIYF | TGCGCCAGCAGCCAAGGACAGGACTCTGGAAACACCATATATTTT
TRBJ1-1 | few | TRBV20-1 | NA | CSASKPGKKAFF | TGCAGTGCTAGTAAACCGGGAAAGAAAGCTTTCTTT
TRBJ2-2 | many | TRBV24-1 | TRBD1 | CATRSGQGVGELFF | TGTGCCACCCGGTCGGGACAGGGGGTCGGGGAGCTGTTTTTT
TRBJ1-5 | NA | TRBV3-1 | NA | CASSHDRSNQPQHF | TGTGCCAGCAGCCACGACAGATCCAATCAGCCCCAGCATTTT
TRBJ2-3 | NA | TRBV6-5 | NA | CASGRRSSTDTQYF | TGTGCCAGCGGCAGACGATCTAGCACAGATACGCAGTATTTT
TRBJ2-5 | few | TRBV7-9 | NA | CASSFLDSGSETQYF | TGTGCCAGCAGCTTTTTGGATTCGGGTTCGGAGACCCAGTACTTC
TRBJ1-5 | NA | TRBV5-1 | NA | CASSLTFPGDQPQHF | TGCGCCAGCAGCCTCACCTTCCCAGGGGATCAGCCCCAGCATTTT
TRBJ1-2 | NA | TRBV4-2 | NA | CASSQGQGMGYGYTF | TGTGCCAGCAGCCAAGGGCAGGGGATGGGCTATGGCTACACCTTC
TRBJ2-1 | few | TRBV15 | TRBD1 | CATREDRNNEQFF | TGTGCCACCAGAGAGGACAGGAACAATGAGCAGTTCTTC
TRBJ2-5 | NA | TRBV20-1 | NA | CSARDGGLATQYF | TGCAGTGCTAGAGATGGTGGGTTGGCGACCCAGTACTTC
TRBJ1-6 | few | TRBV7-9 | NA | CASSLDADSPLHF | TGTGCCAGCAGCTTAGATGCGGATTCACCCCTCCACTTT
TRBJ2-7 | few | TRBV2 | NA | CASSAPPSYEQYF | TGTGCCAGCAGTGCCCCCCCCTCCTACGAGCAGTACTTC
TRBJ1-1 | NA | TRBV6-1 | NA | CASSAIGRITEAFF | TGTGCCAGCAGTGCGATCGGACGGATTACTGAAGCTTTCTTT